This TCR beta chain was captured in a study of Graves' ophthalmopathy and Graves' hyperthyroidism (dated by TCRdb to about 2018). Looking at the study overall: Peripheral blood was collected at initial diagnosis, before any treatment. TCR beta repertoire signatures were used to distinguish Graves' ophthalmopathy from Graves' hyperthyroidism and to predict progression to ophthalmopathy. In total, under 150 blood samples were TCR-sequenced: around 42 ophthalmopathy, some 75 hyperthyroidism and approximately 17 hyperthyroidism-to-ophthalmopathy patients. To explore V-J signatures distinguishing ophthalmopathy from hyperthyroidism, a discovery set of about a hundred patients (about 41 ophthalmopathy, around 55 stable hyperthyroidism) was enrolled. An independent validation cohort was composed of around 19 hyperthyroidism patients and 17 patients who later progressed from hyperthyroidism to ophthalmopathy. In over 5 hyperthyroidism patients, the T-cell repertoire of thyroid tissue was compared with the T-cell repertoire of blood. After sampling, hyperthyroidism patients received methimazole starting at 30 mg daily, and ophthalmopathy patients received high-dose intravenous methylprednisolone. Broader findings and caveats from the paper: Most of the expanded thyroid clonotypes with a frequency above 0.001 were also detected in blood, and it was suggested that the thyroid immune response may be reflected by blood repertoires. In validation, the model predicted ophthalmopathy progression with about 71% sensitivity and 72.22% specificity; some 13 predicted patients were CT-confirmed with GO in a median of 6.5 months. In cross-validation, the 13-signature model distinguished ophthalmopathy from stable hyperthyroidism with around 90% sensitivity and 81.08% specificity, while in the test set the corresponding values were about 80% and 75%. No statistical method was used to predetermine the sample size, and group allocation was not hidden from the investigators.

Ophthalmopathy patients had moderately to severely active disease, Clinical Activity Score of at least 3, NOSPECS grade of at least 4, and disease duration under 3 months. Anyone with other autoimmune diseases, uncontrolled infections, pregnancy or lactation was excluded from the study. Diagnosis relied on clinical symptoms, serum thyroxine, TRAb, thyroid ultrasound and orbital computed tomography. Using Ficoll-Paque density gradient centrifugation, PBMCs were isolated from 9.5 to 10 ml of fresh peripheral blood. Trizol reagent was used to extract the total RNA, and its quality was then checked on an Agilent 2100 Bioanalyzer. The CDR3 covers 17 residues, taking in both the cysteine and the phenylalanine. The entry retains the CDR3 DNA only, 51 bases that are in frame from base 1. According to the germline V gene, CDR1 reads SGHDN and CDR2 reads FVKESK. Trimming accounts for 4 bases at V and 4 bases at J, while the number of junction bases matched to no gene is 15.

For repertoire sequencing, TCR beta CDR3 regions were amplified from RNA transcripts. The first round was an RT-PCR using HTBI primers with the Qiagen OneStep RT-PCR kit, and this first round was followed by a second-round multiplex PCR, then size selection and purification. Libraries were sequenced on an Illumina HiSeq2000 using paired-end 100 bp reads. The study's processing was this. Reads were processed with SOAPnuke, discarding reads with adapters, uncalled bases, mean Phred below 15, or no exact constant-primer or identifier match. COPE v1.2.5 was used to merge high-quality paired reads. Each unique nucleotide sequence was treated as a clonotype, and MiTCR v1.1 was used to align the clonotypes to the IMGT TRB V, D and J references. Only V-J combinations with frequency above 0.0001 were analysed, covering approximately 99% of repertoires. For each V-J combination, a TCR clonal expansion and chaos score was defined as F50 clonal expansion divided by the chaos observed in the TCRdist matrix. Welch's t-statistics and random forest were used to reduce features to about a dozen V-J combinations, which were fed into a naive Bayes classifier. The Morisita-Horn index was used to measure how similar the thyroid and blood repertoires were. TCRdb passed the public sequencing reads through fastp at Q25 and MiXCR, retaining productive beta sequences. Entries are consolidated by CDR3 protein sequence, retaining the most common genes and DNA. In this record, the V and J calls reflect TCRdb's handling and not the investigators' own analysis. The sample table shows 650,000 to 800,000 distinct CDR3 sequences, and roughly 39% are seen once. 2.5% to 3.5% of the sample rests with the top ten.

For this clonotype: This clone's antigen is unknown. No qualities accompany the bases; no much larger clone lies one base away.

The sequence joins TRBV14 to TRBJ1-1; a stretch of 7 junction bases matches TRBD1. The sequence came from an adult man with Graves' ophthalmopathy. The specimen was peripheral blood. Read as DNA, the sequence is TGTGCCAGCAGCCCGGGGGGCCTCAGGGGGTGGATCACTGAAGCTTTCTTT. Translation gives CASSPGGLRGWITEAFF. Full variable domain (CDR3 extended with the reference TRBV14 and TRBJ1-1 proteins): EAGVTQFPSHSVIEKGQTVTLRCDPISGHDNLYWYRRVMGKEIKFLLHFVKESKQDESGMPNNRFLAERTGGTYSTLKVQPAELEDSGVYFCASSPGGLRGWITEAFFGQGTRLTVV.